These T cell receptor beta chains were read from a single sample in a study of cytomegalovirus exposure and HLA in healthy donors. Assay: immunoSEQ multiplex PCR; the TCRdb copy retains only in-frame clones and omits some. There are under 150,000 clones in the sample; approximately 9% occur only once, and 1.5% to 2% lies in the top ten. Specimen: PBMCs. These receptors all stem from a male donor in good health and CMV-seronegative. The CDR3 runs from the conserved cysteine through the conserved F or W. Fields, in order: clone size, V gene, D gene, J gene, CDR3 protein, CDR3 DNA. A D gene is named only where the DNA matches it firmly. Some rows have no size entry. The others give once, few or many, or a class for an expanded clone.

>few|TRBV4-2|TRBD1|TRBJ2-7
CASSQEKGAGEQYF
TGTGCCAGCAGCCAAGAGAAGGGGGCGGGCGAGCAGTACTTC
>.|TRBV6-5|.|TRBJ2-1
CASSWGRANEQFF
TGTGCCAGCAGTTGGGGCAGGGCCAATGAGCAGTTCTTC
>.|TRBV28|.|TRBJ1-2
CASSHSEEGHLLYGYTF
TGTGCCAGCAGCCACTCGGAGGAGGGCCACCTTCTTTATGGCTACACCTTC
>.|TRBV5-4|.|TRBJ1-4
CASTDKPTNEKLFF
TGTGCCAGTACTGACAAACCGACTAATGAAAAACTGTTTTTT
>few|TRBV10-3|.|TRBJ2-6
CAISAGRAGGANALTF
TGTGCCATCAGTGCCGGACGGGCAGGAGGGGCCAACGCCCTGACTTTC
>few|TRBV6-5|.|TRBJ2-7
CASSYSNAFFGEQYF
TGTGCCAGCAGTTACTCGAACGCGTTTTTCGGGGAGCAGTACTTC
>.|TRBV6-1|.|TRBJ1-2
CASSEVRRGGGYTF
TGTGCCAGCAGTGAAGTTCGAAGGGGAGGCGGCTACACCTTC
>few|TRBV5-8|.|TRBJ2-1
CASSLSGLRNEQFF
TGTGCCAGCAGCTTATCGGGACTGAGGAATGAGCAGTTCTTC
>.|TRBV5-4|.|TRBJ2-3
CASSRPSTDTQYF
TGTGCCAGCAGCCGTCCTAGCACAGATACGCAGTATTTT
>few|TRBV4-3|.|TRBJ2-1
CASSQDRGSGNEQFF
TGCGCCAGCAGCCAAGATCGAGGCAGCGGCAATGAGCAGTTCTTC
>few|TRBV7-2|.|TRBJ2-6
CASHGTGIGANVLTF
TGTGCCAGTCACGGCACGGGGATTGGGGCCAACGTCCTGACTTTC
>.|TRBV11-2|TRBD1|TRBJ1-5
CASSLGRTGRNQPQHF
TGTGCCAGCAGCTTAGGCCGGACAGGGAGGAATCAGCCCCAGCATTTT
>few|TRBV9|TRBD1|TRBJ1-1
CASSVGQGYNTEAFF
TGTGCCAGCAGCGTAGGACAGGGGTACAACACTGAAGCTTTCTTT
>.|TRBV30|.|TRBJ2-5
CAWSRGDRRPETQYF
TGTGCCTGGAGTAGGGGGGACAGACGGCCAGAGACCCAGTACTTC
>few|TRBV2|.|TRBJ2-3
CASSQTDTQYF
TGTGCCAGCAGCCAGACAGATACGCAGTATTTT
>few|TRBV11-2|.|TRBJ1-1
CASSLGPYGVEAFF
TGTGCCAGCAGCTTAGGGCCCTACGGGGTTGAAGCTTTCTTT
>.|TRBV5-1|TRBD1|TRBJ2-7
CASSSGTEGTEQYF
TGCGCCAGCAGCTCCGGGACAGAGGGAACCGAGCAGTACTTC
>.|TRBV27|.|TRBJ1-1
CASSPLGGTEAFF
TGTGCCAGCAGTCCCCTGGGAGGCACTGAAGCTTTCTTT
>few|TRBV5-6|.|TRBJ1-5
CASSRRGYQPQHF
TGTGCCAGCAGCCGGAGAGGGTACCAGCCCCAGCATTTT
>few|TRBV5-4|.|TRBJ2-6
CASSLSGANVLTF
TGTGCCAGCAGCTTGAGCGGGGCCAACGTCCTGACTTTC
>.|TRBV19|.|TRBJ2-1
CASSIFPPNEQFF
TGTGCCAGTAGTATCTTTCCCCCCAATGAGCAGTTCTTC
>few|TRBV19|TRBD1|TRBJ2-2
CASKGAGGFAGELFF
TGTGCCAGTAAAGGGGCAGGGGGCTTCGCCGGGGAGCTGTTTTTT
>few|TRBV15|.|TRBJ1-5
CATSEMGGSNQPQHF
TGTGCCACCAGCGAGATGGGGGGGAGCAATCAGCCCCAGCATTTT
>.|TRBV5-6|TRBD2|TRBJ2-3
CASSLVVAGGKTDTQYF
TGTGCCAGCAGCTTGGTGGTAGCGGGGGGGAAAACAGATACGCAGTATTTT
>few|TRBV19|.|TRBJ1-2
CASSPWEGRDGYTF
TGTGCCAGTAGCCCTTGGGAGGGACGGGATGGCTACACCTTC
>few|TRBV4-1|TRBD1|TRBJ2-7
CASSQVTQGQVTYEQYF
TGCGCCAGCAGCCAGGTAACCCAGGGACAGGTAACCTACGAGCAGTACTTC
>few|TRBV19|.|TRBJ1-1
CASSIPGMANTEAFF
TGTGCCAGTAGTATCCCCGGGATGGCGAACACTGAAGCTTTCTTT
>few|TRBV6-5|.|TRBJ2-7
CASSYSVGPYEQYF
TGTGCCAGCAGTTACTCCGTGGGCCCCTACGAGCAGTACTTC
>.|TRBV5-1|TRBD1|TRBJ2-7
CASSLARDRASYEQYF
TGCGCCAGCAGCTTGGCCCGGGACAGGGCCTCCTACGAGCAGTACTTC
>.|TRBV7-2|TRBD2|TRBJ2-1
CASSPGLATNEQFF
TGTGCCAGCAGCCCGGGACTAGCCACCAATGAGCAGTTCTTC
>few|TRBV2|TRBD1|TRBJ1-2
CASERDRAQNYGYTF
TGTGCCAGCGAAAGGGACAGGGCACAGAACTATGGCTACACCTTC
>.|TRBV30|.|TRBJ2-3
CAWSVGTQYTDTQYF
TGTGCCTGGTCCGTCGGGACACAATACACAGATACGCAGTATTTT
>few|TRBV28|TRBD1|TRBJ1-2
CASSVGTGVSRTGYTF
TGTGCCAGCAGTGTAGGGACAGGGGTAAGCAGGACGGGCTACACCTTC
>.|TRBV7-9|.|TRBJ2-2
CASSPRGKGVNTGELFF
TGTGCCAGCAGCCCCCGTGGGAAAGGGGTAAACACCGGGGAGCTGTTTTTT
>.|TRBV4-3|.|TRBJ1-2
CASSQSQGDYYGYTF
TGCGCCAGCAGCCAAAGTCAAGGGGACTACTATGGCTACACCTTC
>.|TRBV13|TRBD2|TRBJ2-2
CASTLGGEGRIAGELFF
TGTGCCAGCACCCTGGGGGGGGAGGGCCGAATTGCCGGGGAGCTGTTTTTT
>.|TRBV4-2|TRBD2|TRBJ2-7
CASSHREAGGGYEQYF
TGTGCCAGCAGCCACCGGGAGGCGGGAGGAGGATACGAGCAGTACTTC
>few|TRBV28|.|TRBJ1-4
CASSRNEKLFF
TGTGCCAGCAGCAGGAATGAAAAACTGTTTTTT
>few|TRBV7-2|TRBD2|TRBJ2-7
CAIGGVAGSYEQYF
TGTGCCATCGGAGGGGTAGCGGGGTCCTACGAGCAGTACTTC
>few|TRBV7-2|TRBD2|TRBJ2-2
CASRQGTSGPTNTGELFF
TGTGCCAGCAGGCAGGGGACTAGCGGGCCTACGAACACCGGGGAGCTGTTTTTT
>few|TRBV5-1|TRBD2|TRBJ2-1
CASSPGLALDNEQFF
TGCGCCAGCAGCCCGGGACTAGCGCTCGACAATGAGCAGTTCTTC
>few|TRBV2|.|TRBJ1-1
CASPGVNTEAFF
TGTGCCAGCCCCGGGGTCAACACTGAAGCTTTCTTT